A single sample is the source of the 12 T cell receptor beta chains below, sequenced in a study of CD8+CD57+ T cells in acquired aplastic anemia. TCR beta VDJ and CDR3 profiling used genomic DNA as template. From the reads, TCRdb called clonotypes with MiXCR, one entry per CDR3 protein. The sample carries around 180,000 distinct CDR3 sequences, about half recorded once. Only patients with CD8+CD57+ cell expansion on flow cytometry were chosen for sequencing. Sequencing used sorted CD4+, CD8+, or CD8+CD57+ T cells (not recorded which) from PBMCs. Receptors originate from a human donor with aplastic anemia.

This clonotype appeared a few times. An end of the junction differs from the germline gene, which may be a read error. J is TRBJ1-1 and V is TRBV5-1; D unclear. Germline values: CDR1 SGHRS, CDR2 YFSETQ. The CDR3 extends over 15 amino acids. The CDR3 reads CASSFAGNMNTEASF. DNA of the CDR3: TGCGCCAGCAGCTTCGCAGGAAACATGAACACTGAAGCTTCCTTT.

This chain joins TRBV7-2 and TRBJ2-7, with a tentative D call TRBD1 (6 bases). This CDR3 has 15 residues. V gave up 4 bases and J gave up 4 bases, with 17 bases separating them. The germline gives CDR1 SGHTA, CDR2 FQGNSA. Here the CDR3 reads CASSSAGAGAYEQYF. As DNA, the CDR3 is TGTGCCAGCAGCTCCGCTGGGGCAGGGGCTTACGAGCAGTACTTC.

The rearrangement links TRBV24-1 to TRBJ2-5, with 8 bases that match TRBD2. CDR3 size: 17 residues. The germline V gene encodes CDR1 KGHDR and CDR2 SFDVKD. V was clipped by 3 bases and J by 1 base; unmatched bases: 9. DNA for the CDR3: TGTGCCACCAGTGATAGCCCGGGGGGGCCTGGCCAAGAGACCCAGTACTTC. Protein sequence: CATSDSPGGPGQETQYF.

The sample holds many counts of this clonotype. The chain couples TRBV18 to TRBJ2-3; D is uncertain. This CDR3 is built from 13 residues. Trimming removed 3 bases from V and 0 bases from J, with 4 bases in between. Germline values: CDR1 KGHSH, CDR2 LQKENI. The CDR3 DNA reads as TGTGCCAGCTCACCCCCAAGCACAGATACGCAGTATTTT. It is translated as CASSPPSTDTQYF.

Worth noting for this clonotype: At one boundary the junction diverges from the germline segment, which might be a read error. This rearrangement joins TRBV29-1 to TRBJ1-1; the D is unclear. This CDR3 is built from 12 residues. The V gene's germline CDR1 is SQVTM and CDR2 ANQGSEA. CDR3 sequence reads: CGVGRANTEAFF. The DNA for the CDR3 is TGCGGCGTCGGACGGGCGAACACTGAAGCTTTCTTT.

The rearrangement uses TRBV15 and TRBJ1-2; D gene uncertain. CDR1 is LNHNV and CDR2 is YYDKDF in the germline V gene (reference sequence). The CDR3 spans 16 residues. V dropped 4 bases and J dropped 4 bases, with 19 bases sitting between them. The CDR3 spells CATSKAEGRTRYGYTF. The CDR3 DNA is TGTGCCACCAGCAAAGCGGAAGGTCGCACGCGCTATGGCTACACCTTC.

The sample holds many counts of this clonotype. This chain links TRBV19 with TRBJ1-5, with D perhaps matching TRBD1 (5 bases). The CDR3 contains 16 residues. The germline gives CDR1 LNHDA, CDR2 SQIVND (reference sequence). V dropped 6 bases and J dropped 3 bases, with 18 bases sitting between them. Written as DNA, the CDR3 is TGTGCCAGTAGCCCCGAAAGGGGCAGGGCCAATCAGCCCCAGCATTTT. Its protein is CASSPERGRANQPQHF.

This chain uses TRBV7-2 with TRBJ2-5; D is perhaps TRBD1 (5 bases). Per germline, CDR1 SGHTA and CDR2 FQGNSA. The CDR3 contains 15 residues. V shed 1 base and J shed 5 bases, with 14 bases lying between them. The CDR3 region has the DNA TGTGCCAGCAGCTTAGGAACAGGCCGCACGGAGACCCAGTACTTC. Protein: CASSLGTGRTETQYF.

The chain links TRBV15 to TRBJ2-3; 8 nucleotides align to TRBD1. CDR1 is LNHNV, CDR2 YYDKDF, per germline (reference sequence). Trimming took 0 bases from V and 0 from J; bases not matched to a gene: 2. The CDR3 loop spans 16 amino acids. CDR3 DNA: TGTGCCACCAGCAGAGATCAGGGGGCGAGCACAGATACGCAGTATTTT. Its protein product is CATSRDQGASTDTQYF. The full variable domain, with the rest looked up from reference TRBV15 and TRBJ2-3, is DAMVIQNPRYQVTQFGKPVTLSCSQTLNHNVMYWYQQKSSQAPKLLFHYYDKDFNNEADTPDNFQSRRPNTSFCFLDIRSPGLGDTAMYLCATSRDQGASTDTQYFGPGTRLTVL.

The V gene is TRBV7-8, the J gene TRBJ2-7, with no clear D. The CDR3 loop spans 13 amino acids. V was shortened by 3 bases and J by 4 bases, with 10 bases between the two germline ends. Germline V gene data show CDR1 as SGHVS and CDR2 as FQNEAQ. CDR3 coding DNA: TGTGCCAGCAGCTTCAGACCAAATTACGAGCAGTACTTC. Its protein product is CASSFRPNYEQYF.

The chain recombines TRBV25-1 with TRBJ1-4; D possibly corresponds to TRBD1 (6 bases). Germline lookup yields CDR1 MGHDK and CDR2 SYGVNS. The V end lost 6 bases, the J end lost 3 bases, and 11 bases lay between the germline ends. CDR3 size: 14 residues. DNA of the CDR3: TGTGCCAGCAGGGAACAGGGACCTAATGAAAAACTGTTTTTT. The encoded protein is CASREQGPNEKLFF.

V gene TRBV5-1 combines with J gene TRBJ1-2; D is possibly TRBD1 (6 bases). Germline lookup yields CDR1 SGHRS and CDR2 YFSETQ. V was trimmed by 0 bases and J by 4 bases, leaving 19 bases between them. The CDR3 runs 17 residues. In nucleotides, the CDR3 is TGCGCCAGCAGCTTGGAACCACAGGGCCTTGGTAGCTATGGCTACACCTTC. Amino acids: CASSLEPQGLGSYGYTF.